This TCR beta chain was obtained from a study of Ad26.COV2.S vaccination and SARS-CoV-2 variants. In the study overall: Ad26.COV2.S shots went into the muscle once or twice, 56 days apart.

Overall study results and limits: Vaccine and placebo recipients had comparable breadth of non-spike TCRs.

Treatment in this sample: around 19 received Ad26.COV2.S at low or high dose, single or two shots; 5 received placebo; per-sample allocation not given. It was on day 63 after the first vaccine or placebo injection that samples were taken. The study used a vaccine consisting of an Ad26 vector that expressed Wuhan-strain SARS-CoV-2 spike. TCRdb's table, derived via immunoSEQ multiplex PCR, lists solely in-frame clones and lacks some. In the table there are fewer than 400,000 clones, 85% to 90% of which are singletons. Details on this clone: The antigen is undetermined.

This clonotype originated in a person between 18 and 65 years old who received the Ad26.COV2.S COVID-19 vaccine or a placebo. Source: peripheral blood, taken in a trial of Ad26.COV2.S vaccine versus placebo.

CDR3 protein: CASSQMDSTYEQYF. The CDR3 DNA follows: TGCGCCAGCAGCCAAATGGACAGCACCTACGAGCAGTACTTC. V gene TRBV5-1 combines with J gene TRBJ2-7, with TRBD1 as a possible D gene (6 bases). V was trimmed by 4 bases and J by 2 bases, leaving 13 bases between them. Germline CDR1 is SGHRS and CDR2 is YFSETQ. The CDR3 is 14 residues long.